This T cell receptor beta chain appears in the sequencing data of a study of beta chain features in type 1 diabetes. Study-wide results and caveats: Shortening of TCRB CDR3s, moderate but significant, appeared in all four CD4+ subsets of Type 1 diabetes patients.

Expressed TCRB transcripts got sequenced, as all isolated RNA was reverse transcribed. Repertoires were generated with immunoSEQ multiplex PCR, while TCRdb's copy carries only in-frame clones and drops some. The repertoire includes 130,000 to 150,000 clones, approximately 52% of them detected once, and under 0.5% sits in the top ten. V lost 6 bases, J lost 5 bases, and 13 bases lay in between. The CDR3 length is 13 residues. Germline V lookup: CDR1 LNHDA, CDR2 SQIVND (reference sequence). This clone was recorded only once. The antigen is unknown. Sort purity for all populations was recorded as exceeding 98%.

Sequencing was done on a sample of Tregs from blood. The TCR comes from a man younger than 30 in good health. The chain is built from TRBV19 and TRBJ1-1, with D perhaps TRBD1 (6 bases). CDR3 protein: CASRFDRRTEAFF. The CDR3 DNA sequence: TGTGCCAGTAGGTTCGACAGGAGGACTGAAGCTTTCTTT.